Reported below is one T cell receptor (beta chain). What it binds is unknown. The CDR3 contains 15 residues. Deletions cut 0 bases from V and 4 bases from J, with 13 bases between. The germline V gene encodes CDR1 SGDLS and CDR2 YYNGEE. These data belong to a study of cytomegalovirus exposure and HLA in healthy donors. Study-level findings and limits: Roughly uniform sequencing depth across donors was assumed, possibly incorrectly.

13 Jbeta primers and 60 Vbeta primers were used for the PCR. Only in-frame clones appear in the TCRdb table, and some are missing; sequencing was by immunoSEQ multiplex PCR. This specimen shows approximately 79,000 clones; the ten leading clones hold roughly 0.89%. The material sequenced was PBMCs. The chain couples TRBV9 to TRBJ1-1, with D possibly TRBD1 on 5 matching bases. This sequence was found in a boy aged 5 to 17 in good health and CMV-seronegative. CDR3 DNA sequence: TGTGCCAGCAGCGTAGAAGGGGTGGGCAGCACTGAAGCTTTCTTT. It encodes CASSVEGVGSTEAFF.